The subject of this entry is one T cell receptor beta chain. This clone was recorded a few times. Its target antigen remains unknown. No much larger clonotype is one base removed from it; base qualities were not supplied. The immunoSEQ Assay, which uses bias-controlled multiplex PCR amplification of genomic DNA, was used to profile TCRbeta CDR3 regions. Turning to the authors' computational methods: The absolute abundance of each unique TCRbeta CDR3 region was quantified after sequences were collapsed and filtered. Differential abundance was tested with two models: a binomial (Fisher-equivalent) model and a beta-binomial model that adds time-dependent variance fitted from healthy donors. Any clone with fewer than 5 combined templates was excluded, and a clone was called differentially abundant if its Benjamini-Hochberg FDR was below 0.01. Beta-binomial variance was modeled as a function of total template count across the two samples using the form v = (b*log(k)+a)^2. TCRdb's version of the immuneACCESS table is confined to in-frame rearrangements and falls short of the full clone set. An unresolved V gene accounts for under half of the shortfall where checked; the remainder is of unknown origin. V, J and clone size are taken as reported in that table, and D and trimming were inferred from the DNA itself. For this sample there are 120,000 or so clones; more than 75% appear just once. The top ten clonotypes cover more than 2.5% of the sample.

This specimen belongs to a study of identifying expanded T cells in peripheral blood (dated by TCRdb to the late 2010s). With respect to the entire study: Technical replicates were generated by sequencing separate aliquots of the same genomic DNA pool, and four replicates were compared pairwise.

No immune events, such as infections, were documented for the healthy donors during the collection period. Healthy-donor blood repertoires served as a training cohort to calibrate time-dependent variance in a beta-binomial model of T-cell clone differential abundance. There were about ten healthy donors in the training cohort, of whom 3 were female and 7 were male. Donor ages ranged from about 25 to 64 years, with an average of approximately 43 years. Whole blood, obtained from a commercial supplier, was collected from each healthy donor at three time points spaced approximately 13 days apart. For immunosequencing, genomic DNA was extracted from whole blood that had not been sorted. The paper's findings and limits, for the study overall: It was expected by the authors that biological variance in healthy repertoires might increase further over much longer intervals, such as months to years. Across all healthy donors, variance in clone template counts between roughly 2-week samples was found to increase significantly with total template count. The binomial model flagged 0.9 to 1.5 differentially abundant clones between technical replicates, compared with about 16.4 over approximately two weeks and approximately 19 over about 4 weeks. Both the number of clones called differentially abundant and the false-positive rate were significantly reduced by the beta-binomial model across all healthy-donor time intervals.

According to the germline V gene (reference sequence), CDR1 reads LNHDA and CDR2 reads SQIVND. V is pared back by 8 bases and J by 5 bases, with 13 bases lying between the germline termini. From the cysteine through the phenylalanine, the CDR3 covers 12 amino acids. Only CDR3 DNA remains: 36 bases, in frame from the first base. The chain is made from TRBV19 and TRBJ2-7; no D gene can be assigned with confidence. This sequence was found in a person aged 18 to 75 in good health. Specimen: blood. The CDR3 protein is CASLDRYHEQYF. The DNA is TGTGCCAGTCTGGACCGTTACCACGAGCAGTACTTC.